This T cell receptor beta chain was recorded in a study of T cells in Graves' hyperthyroidism and ophthalmopathy. As for the study in general: Blood was drawn when the patient was first diagnosed and still untreated. Points from the study as a whole: From stable hyperthyroidism, ophthalmopathy was separated by a 13 V-J model. Most clonotypes expanded in the thyroid (above 0.001) were also present in blood.

V was trimmed by 0 bases and J by 3 bases, leaving 6 bases between them. Germline V gives CDR1 SGHAT, CDR2 FQNNGV. The CDR3 has 13 amino acids. Among the patients, aged 18 to 65, hyperthyroidism was newly diagnosed and had lasted under 2 months. Amplification of TCR beta CDR3 regions used RNA as the template. First-round RT-PCR targeting the TCR CDR3 was performed with the HTBI primer set. TCRdb ran MiXCR on the multiplex PCR reads and lists one entry per CDR3 protein. Of nearly 600,000 distinct CDR3 sequences in the sample, approximately 15% were seen once. The table lists this clonotype with many counts. Its specificity is not known.

The rearrangement links TRBV11-2 to TRBJ2-7, with D unclear. The TCR sequence derives from a woman aged 25 to 39 with Graves' hyperthyroidism that later progressed to Graves' ophthalmopathy. Sequences were obtained from blood. The CDR3 spells CASSLERHYEQYF. In nucleotides, the CDR3 is TGTGCCAGCAGCTTAGAACGGCACTACGAGCAGTACTTC.